This record looks at one T cell receptor beta chain sequence and its context. The antigen remains undetermined. The data were obtained in a study of Ad26.COV2.S vaccination and SARS-CoV-2 variants. Whole-study findings and limits: Spike-specific CD8+ and CD4+ T cell responses reportedly showed substantial breadth after vaccination. Total T cell responses, in the TCR breadth and depth analyses, may have been underestimated.

Regarding treatment: about 20 received Ad26.COV2.S at low or high dose, single or two shots; 5 received placebo; per-sample allocation not given. Sampling happened 63 days after the first vaccine or placebo injection. The repertoire was sequenced with immunoSEQ multiplex PCR; TCRdb's copy has only in-frame clones and lacks some. This table holds 400,000 to 500,000 clones, 75% to 90% found once. The origin of this receptor is a person aged 18-65 years who received the Ad26.COV2.S COVID-19 vaccine or a placebo. Sequencing used peripheral blood, obtained in a trial of Ad26.COV2.S vaccine versus placebo.

The CDR3 loop is CASSRRLAGVETQYF. CDR3 bases: TGTGCCAGCAGCCGACGCCTAGCGGGAGTCGAGACCCAGTACTTC. The J gene is TRBJ2-5, the V gene TRBV11-2; 10 bases match TRBD2. V lost 5 bases and J lost 5; bases outside the gene matches: 8. Germline loops: CDR1 SGHAT, CDR2 FQNNGV. The CDR3 totals 15 residues.